This T cell receptor beta chain was profiled in a study of cytomegalovirus exposure and HLA in healthy donors. General study results and limits: In a later analysis, TCR beta V- and J-gene trimming showed a link to a missense DCLRE1C variant. A list of approximately 150 TCR beta chains associated with cytomegalovirus was given.

Of note for this clone: Its antigen remains unidentified. The sample has other DNA sequences that encode this CDR3 too.

When sampled, the donors appeared nominally healthy, though they likely had unrecorded immune exposures. In the PCR, 60 Vbeta and 13 Jbeta primers were used. Clones were sequenced by immunoSEQ multiplex PCR, and TCRdb holds only the in-frame ones, with some missing. The data hold some 140,000 clones, with 65% to 80% observed a single time. Trimming left V 3 bases short and J 0 bases short, with 9 bases between. The CDR3 is 14 residues long. Per the germline V gene, CDR1 is LNHDA and CDR2 is SQIVND (reference sequence). The TCR was taken from a woman aged 18-35 years in good health and CMV-seronegative. Sample: PBMCs. The rearrangement joins TRBV19 to TRBJ2-7; a weak D match, TRBD1 (6 bases). DNA for the CDR3: TGTGCCAGTAGTATTCAGGACAGCTCCTACGAGCAGTACTTC. Translation gives CASSIQDSSYEQYF.